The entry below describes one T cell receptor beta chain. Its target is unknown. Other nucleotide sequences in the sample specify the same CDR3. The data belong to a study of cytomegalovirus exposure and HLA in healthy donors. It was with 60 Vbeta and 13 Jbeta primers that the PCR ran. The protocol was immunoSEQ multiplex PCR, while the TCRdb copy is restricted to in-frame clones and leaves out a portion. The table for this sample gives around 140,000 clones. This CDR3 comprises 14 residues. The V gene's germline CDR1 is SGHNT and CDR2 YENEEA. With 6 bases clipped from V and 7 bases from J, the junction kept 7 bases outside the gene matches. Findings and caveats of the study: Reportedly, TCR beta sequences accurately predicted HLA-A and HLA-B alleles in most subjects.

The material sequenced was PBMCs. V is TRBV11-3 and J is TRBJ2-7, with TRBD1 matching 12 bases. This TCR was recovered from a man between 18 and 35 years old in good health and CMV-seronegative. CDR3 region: CASSVRDRGREQYF. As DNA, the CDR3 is TGTGCCAGCAGTGTAAGGGACAGGGGGCGTGAGCAGTACTTC.